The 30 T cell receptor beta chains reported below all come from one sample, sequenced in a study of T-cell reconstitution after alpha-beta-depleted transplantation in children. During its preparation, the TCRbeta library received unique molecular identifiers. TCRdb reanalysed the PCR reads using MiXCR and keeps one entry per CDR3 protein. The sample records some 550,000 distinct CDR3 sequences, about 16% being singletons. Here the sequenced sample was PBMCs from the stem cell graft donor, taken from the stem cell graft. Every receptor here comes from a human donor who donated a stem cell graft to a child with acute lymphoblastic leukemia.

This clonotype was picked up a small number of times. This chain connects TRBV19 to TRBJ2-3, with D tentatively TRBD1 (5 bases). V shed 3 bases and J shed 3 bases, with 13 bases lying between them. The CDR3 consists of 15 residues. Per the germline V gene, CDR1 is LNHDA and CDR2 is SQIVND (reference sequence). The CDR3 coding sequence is TGTGCCAGTAGTATTGGGGCAGGGTGGACAGATACGCAGTATTTT. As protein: CASSIGAGWTDTQYF.

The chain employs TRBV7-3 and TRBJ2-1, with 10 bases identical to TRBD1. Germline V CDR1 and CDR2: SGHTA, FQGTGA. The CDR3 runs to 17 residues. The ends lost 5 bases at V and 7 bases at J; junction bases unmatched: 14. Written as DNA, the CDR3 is TGTGCCAGCAGCACCTTTCCGACAGGGGGCGCTTGGAATGAGCAGTTCTTC. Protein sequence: CASSTFPTGGAWNEQFF.

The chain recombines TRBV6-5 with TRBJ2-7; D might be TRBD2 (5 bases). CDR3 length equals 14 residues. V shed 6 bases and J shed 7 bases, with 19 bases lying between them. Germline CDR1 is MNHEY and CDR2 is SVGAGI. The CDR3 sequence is CASRSLGGPEEQYF. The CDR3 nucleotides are TGTGCCAGCAGATCACTCGGAGGTCCAGAAGAGCAGTACTTC.

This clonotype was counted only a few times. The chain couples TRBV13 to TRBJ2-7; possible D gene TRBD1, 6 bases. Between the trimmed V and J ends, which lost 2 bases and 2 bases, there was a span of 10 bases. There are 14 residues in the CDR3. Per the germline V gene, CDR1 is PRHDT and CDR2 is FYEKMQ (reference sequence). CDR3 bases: TGTGCCAGCAGCTTATGGACAGACGCCTACGAGCAGTACTTC. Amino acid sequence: CASSLWTDAYEQYF.

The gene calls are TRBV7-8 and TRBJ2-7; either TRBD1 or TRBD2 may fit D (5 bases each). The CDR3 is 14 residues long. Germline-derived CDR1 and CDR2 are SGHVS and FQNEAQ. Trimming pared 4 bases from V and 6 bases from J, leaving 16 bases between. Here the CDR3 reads CASSSHGTASEQYF. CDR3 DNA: TGTGCCAGCAGCTCACATGGGACCGCTAGCGAGCAGTACTTC.

This chain's CDR3 is CASSYFGLKEPQHF. The CDR3 nucleotides read TGCGCCAGCAGCTATTTCGGGCTTAAGGAGCCCCAGCATTTT. The genes are TRBV5-1 and TRBJ1-5; D is uncertain. The CDR3 extends over 14 amino acids. Germline assignment: CDR1 SGHRS and CDR2 YFSETQ. Trimming stripped 3 bases from V and 8 bases from J, with 15 bases between.

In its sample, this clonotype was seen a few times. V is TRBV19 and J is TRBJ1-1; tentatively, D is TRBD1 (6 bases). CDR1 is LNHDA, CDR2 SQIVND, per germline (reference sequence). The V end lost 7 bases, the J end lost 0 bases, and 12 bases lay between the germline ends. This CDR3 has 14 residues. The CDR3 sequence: CASIPGQLNTEAFF. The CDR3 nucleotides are TGTGCCAGTATCCCAGGACAGTTGAACACTGAAGCTTTCTTT.

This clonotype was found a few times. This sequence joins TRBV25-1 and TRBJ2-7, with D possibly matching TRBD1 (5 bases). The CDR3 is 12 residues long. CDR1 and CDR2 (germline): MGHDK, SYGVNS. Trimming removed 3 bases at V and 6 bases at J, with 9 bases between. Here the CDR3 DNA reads TGTGCCAGCAGTGACAGGGTTCTCGAGCAGTACTTC. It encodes CASSDRVLEQYF.

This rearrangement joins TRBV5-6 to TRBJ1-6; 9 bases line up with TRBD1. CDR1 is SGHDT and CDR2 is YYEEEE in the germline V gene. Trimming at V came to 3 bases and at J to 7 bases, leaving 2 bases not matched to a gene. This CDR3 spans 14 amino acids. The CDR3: CASSYRGQNSPLHF. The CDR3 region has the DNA TGTGCCAGCAGCTACAGGGGGCAGAATTCACCCCTCCACTTT. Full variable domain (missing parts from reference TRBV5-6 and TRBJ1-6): DAGVTQSPTHLIKTRGQQVTLRCSPKSGHDTVSWYQQALGQGPQFIFQYYEEEERQRGNFPDRFSGHQFPNYSSELNVNALLLGDSALYLCASSYRGQNSPLHFGNGTRLTVT.

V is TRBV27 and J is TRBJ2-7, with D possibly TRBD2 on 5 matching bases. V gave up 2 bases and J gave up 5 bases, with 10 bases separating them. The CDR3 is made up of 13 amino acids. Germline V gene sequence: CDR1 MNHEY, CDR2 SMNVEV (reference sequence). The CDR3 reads CASSLTGLHEQYF. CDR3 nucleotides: TGTGCCAGCAGTTTAACGGGGTTACACGAGCAGTACTTC.

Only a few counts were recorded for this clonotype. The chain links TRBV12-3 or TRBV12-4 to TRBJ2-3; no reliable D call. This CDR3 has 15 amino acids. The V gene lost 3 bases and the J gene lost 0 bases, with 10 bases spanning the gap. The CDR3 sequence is CASSFDQTSTDTQYF. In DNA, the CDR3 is TGTGCCAGCAGTTTTGACCAGACTAGCACAGATACGCAGTATTTT.

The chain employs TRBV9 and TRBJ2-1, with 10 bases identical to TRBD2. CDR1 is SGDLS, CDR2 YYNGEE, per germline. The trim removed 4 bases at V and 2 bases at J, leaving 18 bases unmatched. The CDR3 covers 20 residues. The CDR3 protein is CASSTSTASGRLAAYNEQFF. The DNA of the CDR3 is TGTGCCAGCAGCACTAGTACAGCTAGCGGGAGACTGGCGGCCTACAATGAGCAGTTCTTC. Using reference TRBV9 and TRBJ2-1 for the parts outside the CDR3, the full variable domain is DSGVTQTPKHLITATGQRVTLRCSPRSGDLSVYWYQQSLDQGLQFLIQYYNGEERAKGNILERFSAQQFPDLHSELNLSSLELGDSALYFCASSTSTASGRLAAYNEQFFGPGTRLTVL.

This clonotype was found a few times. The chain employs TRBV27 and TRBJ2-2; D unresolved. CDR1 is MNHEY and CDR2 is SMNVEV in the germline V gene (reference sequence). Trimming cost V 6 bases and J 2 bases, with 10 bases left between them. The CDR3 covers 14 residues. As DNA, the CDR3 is TGTGCCAGCAGCCACGCGATAAACACCGGGGAGCTGTTTTTT. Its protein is CASSHAINTGELFF.

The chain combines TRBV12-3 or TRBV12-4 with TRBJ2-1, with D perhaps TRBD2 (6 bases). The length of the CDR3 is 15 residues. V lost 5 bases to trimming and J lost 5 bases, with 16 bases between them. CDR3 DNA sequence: TGTGCCAGCAGTCACTCTAGCGTCTTAAACAATGAGCAGTTCTTC. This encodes CASSHSSVLNNEQFF.

This chain's CDR3 is CASSLEAGGYDNEQFF. The CDR3 nucleotides are TGCGCCAGCAGCTTGGAAGCGGGAGGCTACGACAATGAGCAGTTCTTC. V usage is TRBV5-1 and J usage is TRBJ2-1, with TRBD2 matching 9 bases. The CDR3 extends over 16 amino acids. The trim removed 0 bases at V and 5 bases at J, leaving 6 bases unmatched. In germline, CDR1 is SGHRS, CDR2 YFSETQ. Full variable domain (rest looked up from reference TRBV5-1 and TRBJ2-1): KAGVTQTPRYLIKTRGQQVTLSCSPISGHRSVSWYQQTPGQGLQFLFEYFSETQRNKGNFPGRFSGRQFSNSRSEMNVSTLELGDSALYLCASSLEAGGYDNEQFFGPGTRLTVL.

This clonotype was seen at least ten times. The CDR3 sequence is CASSPVLNPKNIQYF. CDR3 in DNA: TGCGCCAGCAGCCCAGTCTTAAATCCCAAAAACATTCAGTACTTC. The J gene is TRBJ2-4, the V gene TRBV4-1; D call uncertain. V lost 4 bases and J 2 bases, leaving 12 bases between the germline ends. CDR1 is MGHRA and CDR2 is YSYEKL in the germline V gene. The CDR3 is 15 residues long.

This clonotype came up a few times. This CDR3 reads CSVGSSWGDYGYTF. CDR3 sequence (DNA): TGCAGCGTTGGTAGCAGCTGGGGAGACTATGGCTACACCTTC. The chain couples TRBV29-1 to TRBJ1-2; no clear D gene. Germline V gives CDR1 SQVTM, CDR2 ANQGSEA. The V and J ends lost 4 bases and 3 bases respectively, with 15 bases between them. This CDR3 contains 14 residues.

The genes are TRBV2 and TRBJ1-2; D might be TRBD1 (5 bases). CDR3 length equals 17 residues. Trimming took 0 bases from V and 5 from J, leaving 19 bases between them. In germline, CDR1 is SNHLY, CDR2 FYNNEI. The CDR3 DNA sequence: TGTGCCAGCAGTGAAGCGCTTCAGGGTAAAGAGGGATATGGCTACACCTTC. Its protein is CASSEALQGKEGYGYTF.

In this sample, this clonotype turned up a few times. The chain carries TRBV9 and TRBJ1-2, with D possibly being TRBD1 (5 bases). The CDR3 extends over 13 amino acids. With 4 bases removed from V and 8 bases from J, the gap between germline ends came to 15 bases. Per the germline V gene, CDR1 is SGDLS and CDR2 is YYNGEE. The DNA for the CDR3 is TGTGCCAGCAGCTTACCGGATGGGGGGGGCTACACCTTC. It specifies CASSLPDGGGYTF.

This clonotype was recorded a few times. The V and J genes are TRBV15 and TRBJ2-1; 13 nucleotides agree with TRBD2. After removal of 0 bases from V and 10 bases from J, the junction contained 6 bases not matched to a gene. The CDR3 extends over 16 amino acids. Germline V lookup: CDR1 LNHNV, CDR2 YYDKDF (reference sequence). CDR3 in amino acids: CATSRDGTSGKVEQFF. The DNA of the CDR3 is TGTGCCACCAGCAGAGATGGGACTAGCGGGAAAGTGGAGCAGTTCTTC.

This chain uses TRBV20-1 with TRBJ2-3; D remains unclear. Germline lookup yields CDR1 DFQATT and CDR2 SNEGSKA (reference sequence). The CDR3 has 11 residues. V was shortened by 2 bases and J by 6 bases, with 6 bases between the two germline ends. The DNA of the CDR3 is TGCAGTGCTAGAAACGGGGATACGCAGTATTTT. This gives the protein CSARNGDTQYF.

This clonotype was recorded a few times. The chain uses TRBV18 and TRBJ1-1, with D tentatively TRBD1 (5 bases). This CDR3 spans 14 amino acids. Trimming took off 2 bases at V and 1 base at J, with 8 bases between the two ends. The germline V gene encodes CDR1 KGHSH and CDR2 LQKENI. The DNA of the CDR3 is TGTGCCAGCTCACCAGGGGCCTGGAACACTGAAGCTTTCTTT. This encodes CASSPGAWNTEAFF.

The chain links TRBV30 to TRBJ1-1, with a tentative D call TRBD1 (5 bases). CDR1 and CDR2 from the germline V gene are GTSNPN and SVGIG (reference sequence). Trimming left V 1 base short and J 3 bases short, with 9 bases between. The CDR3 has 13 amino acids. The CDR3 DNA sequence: TGTGCCTGGAGTGGGGGAGGGGACACTGAAGCTTTCTTT. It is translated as CAWSGGGDTEAFF. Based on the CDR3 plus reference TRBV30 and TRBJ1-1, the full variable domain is SQTIHQWPATLVQPVGSPLSLECTVEGTSNPNLYWYRQAAGRGLQLLFYSVGIGQISSEVPQNLSASRPQDRQFILSSKKLLLSDSGFYLCAWSGGGDTEAFFGQGTRLTVV.

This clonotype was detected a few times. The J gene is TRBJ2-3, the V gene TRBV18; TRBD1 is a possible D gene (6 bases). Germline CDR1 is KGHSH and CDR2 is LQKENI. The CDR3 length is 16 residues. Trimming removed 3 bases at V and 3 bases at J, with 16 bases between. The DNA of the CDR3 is TGTGCCAGCTCACCCGCATACAGGGACGAAACAGATACGCAGTATTTT. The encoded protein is CASSPAYRDETDTQYF.

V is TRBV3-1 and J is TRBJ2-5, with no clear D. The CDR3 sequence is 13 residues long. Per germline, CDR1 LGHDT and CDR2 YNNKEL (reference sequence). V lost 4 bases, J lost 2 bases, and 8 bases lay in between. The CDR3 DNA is TGTGCCAGCAGCCCCGTCGGGCAAGAGACCCAGTACTTC. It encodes CASSPVGQETQYF.

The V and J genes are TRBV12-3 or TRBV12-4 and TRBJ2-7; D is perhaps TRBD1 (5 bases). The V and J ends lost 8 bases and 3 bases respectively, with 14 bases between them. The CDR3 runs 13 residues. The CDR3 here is CASGITGLYEQYF. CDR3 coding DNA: TGTGCCAGCGGAATTACAGGTCTCTACGAGCAGTACTTC.

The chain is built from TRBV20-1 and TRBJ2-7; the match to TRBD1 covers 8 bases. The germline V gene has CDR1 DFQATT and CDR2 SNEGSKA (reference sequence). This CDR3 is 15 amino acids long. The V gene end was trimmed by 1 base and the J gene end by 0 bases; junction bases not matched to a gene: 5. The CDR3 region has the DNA TGCAGTGCTAGAGCGGACAGGGTGTCCTCCTACGAGCAGTACTTC. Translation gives CSARADRVSSYEQYF.

The CDR3 nucleotides are TGTGCCAGCAGCCGCCAGCCTACTAGCGGGAGGCACACAGATACGCAGTATTTT. Its protein is CASSRQPTSGRHTDTQYF. The J gene is TRBJ2-3, the V gene TRBV7-6; 12 nucleotides agree with TRBD2. Germline loops: CDR1 SGHVS, CDR2 FNYEAQ. The CDR3 is made up of 18 amino acids. The J segment lost 2 bases and the V segment lost 5 bases, leaving 11 bases of the junction unmatched.

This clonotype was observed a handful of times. CDR3 coding DNA: TGTGCCAGCAGTCCCCATCGAGCACCCGAGCAGTTCTTC. Translating gives CASSPHRAPEQFF. This chain joins TRBV12-3 or TRBV12-4 and TRBJ2-1; D remains unclear. With 5 bases removed from V and 10 bases from J, the gap between germline ends came to 15 bases. The CDR3 is made up of 13 amino acids.

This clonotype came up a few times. CDR3 loop: CSANGAGTRIRVADTQYF. CDR3 nucleotides: TGCAGTGCGAACGGCGCCGGGACTAGGATTAGAGTGGCAGATACGCAGTATTTT. The chain joins TRBV20-1 to TRBJ2-3, with TRBD2 matching over 8 bases. CDR3 length equals 18 residues. After removal of 6 bases from V and 4 bases from J, the junction contained 21 bases not matched to a gene. Germline V CDR1 and CDR2: DFQATT, SNEGSKA (reference sequence).